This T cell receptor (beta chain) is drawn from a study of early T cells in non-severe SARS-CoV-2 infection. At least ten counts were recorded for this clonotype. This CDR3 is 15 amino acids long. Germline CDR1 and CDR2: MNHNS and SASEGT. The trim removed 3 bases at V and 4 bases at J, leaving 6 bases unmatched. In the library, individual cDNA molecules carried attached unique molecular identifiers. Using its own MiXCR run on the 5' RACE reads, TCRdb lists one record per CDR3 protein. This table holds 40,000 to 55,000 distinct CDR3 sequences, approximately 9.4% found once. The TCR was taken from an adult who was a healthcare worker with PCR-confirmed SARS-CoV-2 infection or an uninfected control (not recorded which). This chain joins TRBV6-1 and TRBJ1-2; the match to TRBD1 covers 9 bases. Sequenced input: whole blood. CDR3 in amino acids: CASSDLGQGGYGYTF. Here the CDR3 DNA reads TGTGCCAGCAGTGATTTGGGACAGGGCGGCTATGGCTACACCTTC.